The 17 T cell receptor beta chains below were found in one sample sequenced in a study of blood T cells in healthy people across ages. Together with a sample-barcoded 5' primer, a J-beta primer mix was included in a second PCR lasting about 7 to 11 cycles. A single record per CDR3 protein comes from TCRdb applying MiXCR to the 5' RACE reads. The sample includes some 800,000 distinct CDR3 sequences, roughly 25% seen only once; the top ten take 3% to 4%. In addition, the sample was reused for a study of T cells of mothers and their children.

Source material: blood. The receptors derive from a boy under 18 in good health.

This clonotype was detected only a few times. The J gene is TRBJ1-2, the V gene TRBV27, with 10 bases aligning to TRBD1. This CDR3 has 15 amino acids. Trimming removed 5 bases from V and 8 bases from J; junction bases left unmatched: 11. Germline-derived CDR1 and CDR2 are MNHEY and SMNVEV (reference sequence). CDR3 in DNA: TGTGCCAGCAGTCTACACCGGGACAGGGGTTGGGGCTACACCTTC. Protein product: CASSLHRDRGWGYTF.

The DNA of the CDR3 is TGTGCCAGCTCACCACCTCGCGGAGCCTACAATGAGCAGTTCTTC. Translating gives CASSPPRGAYNEQFF. The rearrangement joins TRBV18 to TRBJ2-5, with unresolved D. The J call may not be correct, given that the DNA end is closer to TRBJ2-1. CDR3 size: 15 residues. Germline V lookup: CDR1 KGHSH, CDR2 LQKENI.

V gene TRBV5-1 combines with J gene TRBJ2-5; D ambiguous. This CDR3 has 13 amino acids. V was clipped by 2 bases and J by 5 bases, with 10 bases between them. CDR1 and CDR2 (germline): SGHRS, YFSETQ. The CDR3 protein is CASSLGVMETQYF. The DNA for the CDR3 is TGCGCCAGCAGCTTAGGCGTGATGGAGACCCAGTACTTC. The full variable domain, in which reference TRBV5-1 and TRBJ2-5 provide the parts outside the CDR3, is KAGVTQTPRYLIKTRGQQVTLSCSPISGHRSVSWYQQTPGQGLQFLFEYFSETQRNKGNFPGRFSGRQFSNSRSEMNVSTLELGDSALYLCASSLGVMETQYFGPGTRLLVL.

CDR3 in DNA: TGTGCCAGCAGTTATGCCGGGAGCAATGAGCAGTTCTTC. Residues: CASSYAGSNEQFF. This chain links TRBV6-5 with TRBJ2-1; possibly TRBD2 for D (6 bases). V shed 3 bases and J shed 6 bases, with 9 bases lying between them. CDR1 is MNHEY, CDR2 SVGAGI, per germline. This CDR3 comprises 13 residues.

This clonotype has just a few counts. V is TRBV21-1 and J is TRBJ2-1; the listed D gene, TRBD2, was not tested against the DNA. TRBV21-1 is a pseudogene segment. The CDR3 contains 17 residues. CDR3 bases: TGTGCCAGCAGCAAACGATGGCGGGAGACCTCCTACAATGAGCAGTTCTTC. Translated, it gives CASSKRWRETSYNEQFF.

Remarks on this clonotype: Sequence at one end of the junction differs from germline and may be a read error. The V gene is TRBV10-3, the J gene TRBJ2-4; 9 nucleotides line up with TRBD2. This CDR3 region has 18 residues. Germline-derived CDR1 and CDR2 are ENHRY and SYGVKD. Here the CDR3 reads CAISVPYIAGGAKDIQYF. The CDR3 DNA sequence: TGTGCCATCAGTGTACCCTATATTGCGGGGGGGGCCAAAGACATTCAGTACTTC.

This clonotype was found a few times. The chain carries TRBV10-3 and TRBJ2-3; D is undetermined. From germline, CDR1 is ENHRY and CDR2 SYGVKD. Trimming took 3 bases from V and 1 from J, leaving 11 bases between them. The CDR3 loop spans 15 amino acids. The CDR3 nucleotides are TGTGCCATCAGTGACCTCCGGGCCGGCACAGATACGCAGTATTTT. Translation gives CAISDLRAGTDTQYF.

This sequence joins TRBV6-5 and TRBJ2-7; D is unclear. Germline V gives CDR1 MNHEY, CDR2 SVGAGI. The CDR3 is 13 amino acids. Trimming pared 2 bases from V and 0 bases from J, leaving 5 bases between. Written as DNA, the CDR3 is TGTGCCAGCAGTTACGGGCCCTCCTACGAGCAGTACTTC. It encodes CASSYGPSYEQYF.

The DNA for the CDR3 is TGTGCCAGCAGTTTAATAGCCTTACGAGACAGGGCTACAGATACGCAGTATTTT. Its translation is CASSLIALRDRATDTQYF. The V and J genes are TRBV27 and TRBJ2-3, with 7 positions matching TRBD1. V shed 2 bases and J 3 bases; nucleotides not matched to a gene: 14. Germline V gene sequence: CDR1 MNHEY, CDR2 SMNVEV (reference sequence). There are 18 residues in the CDR3.

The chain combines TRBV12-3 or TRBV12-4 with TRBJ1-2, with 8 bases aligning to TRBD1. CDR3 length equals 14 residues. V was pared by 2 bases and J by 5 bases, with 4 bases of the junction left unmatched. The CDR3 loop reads CASSLQGARYGYTF. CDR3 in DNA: TGTGCCAGCAGTTTACAGGGGGCTCGGTATGGCTACACCTTC.

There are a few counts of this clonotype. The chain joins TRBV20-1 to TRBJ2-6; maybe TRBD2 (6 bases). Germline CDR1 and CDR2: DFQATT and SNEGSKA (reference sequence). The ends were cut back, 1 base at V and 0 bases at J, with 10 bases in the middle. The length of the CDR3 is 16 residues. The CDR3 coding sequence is TGCAGTGCTAGAGGGGACTGGGCCTCTGGGGCCAACGTCCTGACTTTC. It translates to CSARGDWASGANVLTF.

CDR3 region: CASSYSGTALYEQYF. Written as DNA, the CDR3 is TGTGCCAGCAGTTACTCGGGGACGGCACTCTACGAGCAGTACTTC. The chain combines TRBV6-2 or TRBV6-3 with TRBJ2-7; either TRBD1 or TRBD2 may fit D (5 bases each). The CDR3 spans 15 residues. From germline, CDR1 is MNHEY and CDR2 SVGEGT. V gave up 0 bases and J gave up 3 bases, with 12 bases separating them.

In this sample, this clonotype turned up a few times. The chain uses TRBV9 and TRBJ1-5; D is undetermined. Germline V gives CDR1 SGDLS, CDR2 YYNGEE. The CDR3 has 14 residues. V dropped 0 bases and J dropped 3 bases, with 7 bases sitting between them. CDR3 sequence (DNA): TGTGCCAGCAGCGTAGGTCCATTCAATCAGCCCCAGCATTTT. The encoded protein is CASSVGPFNQPQHF.

The CDR3 DNA reads as TGTGCCAGCAGTTACTCGCCTGGGACCACTGAAGCTTTCTTT. This translates into CASSYSPGTTEAFF. V usage is TRBV6-6 and J usage is TRBJ1-1; D perhaps matches TRBD1 (5 bases). CDR1 is MNHNY, CDR2 SVGAGI, per germline (reference sequence). This CDR3 has 14 residues. The V end lost 0 bases, the J end lost 4 bases, and 9 bases lay between the germline ends.

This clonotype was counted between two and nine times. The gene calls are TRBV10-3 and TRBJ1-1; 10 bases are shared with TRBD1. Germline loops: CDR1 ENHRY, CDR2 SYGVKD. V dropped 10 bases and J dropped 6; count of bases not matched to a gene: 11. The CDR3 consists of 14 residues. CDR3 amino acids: CATEDRGGGPEAFF. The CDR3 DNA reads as TGTGCCACGGAGGACAGGGGGGGAGGGCCTGAAGCTTTCTTT.

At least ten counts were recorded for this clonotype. CDR3 amino acids: CASSPGPTNQPQHF. CDR3 DNA: TGTGCCAGCAGCCCGGGGCCCACCAATCAGCCCCAGCATTTT. The rearrangement links TRBV7-6 to TRBJ1-5; a weak D match, TRBD1 (5 bases). CDR1 and CDR2 from the germline V gene are SGHVS and FNYEAQ. V lost 5 bases and J 3 bases, leaving 11 bases between the germline ends. This CDR3 is 14 amino acids long.

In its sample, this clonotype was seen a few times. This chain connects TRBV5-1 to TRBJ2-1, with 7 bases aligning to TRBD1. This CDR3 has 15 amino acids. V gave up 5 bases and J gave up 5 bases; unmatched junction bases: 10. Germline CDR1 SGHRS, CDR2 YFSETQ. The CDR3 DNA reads TGCGCCAGCAGTTCCGGGACAGCCTTACACAATGAGCAGTTCTTC. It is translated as CASSSGTALHNEQFF.